This T cell receptor (beta chain) comes out of a study of cytomegalovirus exposure and HLA in healthy donors (dated by TCRdb to 2016 to 2017). Some background on the complete study: An earlier analysis of several hundred of the donors reported approximately 260 Gb of sequence data and 90 million to 120 million unique TCR beta sequences obtained from 180 million or so T cells. An early release that covered around 590 HLA-typed donors contained about 300 gigabases of sequencing data and around 85 million unique TCR sequences. Of the 398 genotyped donors, 75% to 85% were placed in the genetic ancestry cluster associated with self-reported Caucasian donors. The study aimed to test whether signatures of past pathogen exposure could be identified by cataloging public T cell receptors. The T cell repertoires of several hundred subjects were profiled by immunosequencing and related to cytomegalovirus serostatus. Along with the approximately 600-subject first cohort, a separate validation cohort of over a hundred different subjects was used. To predict cytomegalovirus infection status, the study brought together high-throughput TCR immunosequencing, statistical association of individual TCRs with disease status, and machine learning. A later analysis re-analyzed previously published TCR beta repertoires from roughly 690 donors and added high-resolution HLA genotyping to study TCR occurrence patterns. In the later analysis, no new phenotypic data were used to find candidate immune exposures; instead, reliance was placed on TCR beta sequences and their occurrence across donors. To decide whether each TCR beta V gene segment behaved as functional or pseudogenic, an earlier analysis of some 600 of the donors relied on high-throughput TCR beta sequencing. Donor age, sex, ethnicity and CMV serostatus were compiled together with the repertoire data. A later genetic analysis used genome-wide SNP genotypes for about 60% of the roughly 670 donors, treating that subset as a discovery cohort. Every discovery cohort repertoire had been produced on one sequencing platform. Both class I and class II loci were covered by HLA typing, at four-digit resolution. The number of donors typed differed by locus, with 629-630 for A, B, C, DRB1 and DQB1, around 500 for DQA1, some 570 for DPA1, and around 460 for DPB1. Four to six DR-DQ haplotypes were handled as single units for association and clustering, since linkage in the cohort was strong. Among 350 to 400 genotyped donors of the cohort, an average of around 240,000 unique TCR beta nucleotide sequences were sequenced per donor, roughly 20% of them non-productive.

The CDR3 starts with the cysteine, ends with the phenylalanine, and has 13 residues. CDR3 DNA only is kept here, 39 bases in frame from base 1. The germline V gene sets CDR1 to SNHLY and CDR2 to FYNNEI. V is cut by 8 bases and J by 6 bases, and the space between the germline ends is 14 bases. In total, roughly 710 healthy bone marrow donors made up the cohort. All cohort members were sampled while nominally healthy, although unrecorded immune exposures were likely present. The donor tested CMV seronegative, placing the donor among the 350 to 400 seronegative members of the cohort. A peripheral blood sample was provided by each donor, and peripheral blood mononuclear cells were used for TCR beta sequencing. The Qiagen DNeasy Blood Extraction Kit was used to extract genomic DNA from the blood cell samples. Library generation was performed with the immunoSEQ multiplex PCR assay. For the multiplex PCR, a mixture combining 60 forward primers for TCR Vbeta segments and 13 reverse primers for TCR Jbeta segments was used. A multiplex PCR assay on genomic DNA amplified the CDR3 region of rearranged TCR beta genes. On the Illumina HiSeq System, the amplified TCR beta libraries were sequenced as 87-base-pair reads. The study's own analysis went as follows. A later analysis tallied about 77 million unique TCR beta chains across the 666 repertoires, and approximately 11 million of those chains were shared by two or more donors. Raw reads were error-corrected and collapsed into unique sequences with a nearest-neighbor algorithm that merged closely related sequences to remove PCR and sequencing errors. To assign V, D and J gene segments, CDR3 sequences were aligned to IMGT reference sequences. Each retained sequence needed at least a six-nucleotide match to both a V gene segment and a J gene segment. A rearrangement was called productive if the CDR3 had no stop codons and remained in frame with V and J, and every other rearrangement was called non-productive. Following IMGT convention, CDR3 was defined as the stretch from the second conserved V-encoded cysteine to the conserved J-encoded phenylalanine. In an earlier analysis of around 640 of the donors, sequences lacking an unambiguous match to a single V gene segment were excluded. In an earlier analysis of some 590 of the donors, a V segment was called functional when productive rearrangements were above 56.7%, and segregating when the standard deviation between donors exceeded 5%. A statistical classification framework was developed to diagnose cytomegalovirus status using the catalog of TCR beta chain sequences. In a later analysis, TCR nucleotide sequences were compared against IMGT/GENE-DB human TR gene sequences so that V and J genes could be assigned. Using the TCRdist pipeline, a later analysis assigned CDR3 sequences along with most-parsimonious VDJ recombination scenarios. In a later analysis, every TCR beta chain was defined by the combination of its CDR3 amino acid sequence and its V-gene family, and reads without a unique V-gene family were dropped. As a way to deal with suspected cross-contamination and a sequencing artifact, a later analysis dropped hundreds of nucleotide sequences that were highly shared and had low generation probability. In a later analysis, a clonal expansion index was calculated for each public chain from normalized within-repertoire ranks of inferred template counts. A later analysis computed generation probabilities with a VDJ recombination model fitted to out-of-frame rearrangements, and checked the results against IGoR. A later analysis scored TCR-TCR, TCR-HLA and TCR-CMV co-occurrence with hypergeometric tests, applying a repertoire-size bias correction to TCR pairs. To estimate false discovery rates, a later analysis permuted the HLA or CMV assignments 20 times. A later analysis grouped co-occurring TCRs with DBSCAN, adding TCRdist sequence similarity when clustering within HLA-allele-positive subsets. For co-occurrence clustering, repertoires with fewer than 30,000 or more than 120,000 public chains were excluded, along with a handful of repertoires with anomalous nucleotide sharing. TCRdb mirrors the immuneACCESS table, restricted to in-frame sequences. Some clones are absent from its copies; in checked studies, under half trace to an unresolved V gene, and the reason for the others is unknown. V and J calls and clone size follow that table, whereas D and trimming were derived from the DNA. For this sample the table gives approximately 100,000 clones, of which 84% were detected only once. The top ten hold about 1.2% of the sample.

Overall study results and their limits: When HLA alleles, especially DR and DQ, strongly co-occurred, attributing TCR associations to individual alleles was difficult. In a later analysis, around 17,000 TCR beta sequences were associated with specific HLA alleles at a false discovery rate of 0.05. Because HLA typing was missing for some donors at each locus, association tests included only the typed subset. A further reported finding was that TCR beta sequences accurately predicted the HLA-A and HLA-B alleles for most subjects in the first cohort. The classifier was reported to diagnose cytomegalovirus status with high specificity and sensitivity in both the original and validation cohorts. It was suggested by the authors that the approach could potentially be generalized to other disease states and immunological phenotypes. Only TCR beta chains were sequenced in this cohort, and the absence of alpha or paired-chain data limited detectable features. According to a later genetic analysis, donors in an Asian-associated ancestry cluster had fewer N-insertions in productive TCRs than the approximately 670-donor mean. A later analysis reported that several top co-occurrence clusters appeared linked to parvovirus B19, influenza, CMV and Epstein-Barr virus. A later analysis found that TCR association rates varied across HLA loci, with DRB1 alleles showing the most associated TCRs and HLA-C alleles the fewest. A later analysis found that HLA-associated TCR beta chains were more clonally expanded and had lower generation probabilities than equally common non-associated chains. A total of 150 or so TCR beta chains were listed by the study as associated with cytomegalovirus. Correlated functional status among segregating V segments might be attributable to linkage disequilibrium, but an unknown experimental factor could not be ruled out. Most TCR sequences were seen in very few donors, while some public TCRs were found in many individuals. Approximately 16 rarely observed V segments, including chromosome 9 orphons, were excluded from the earlier analysis of about 600 of the donors because counts were too low. A later genetic analysis associated a missense DCLRE1C variant with V-gene and J-gene trimming of TCR beta chains, and an independent cohort replicated the association. In vitro tests confirmed that a few of the cytomegalovirus-associated TCR beta chains recognize cytomegalovirus antigens. Because the 87-base-pair reads could not distinguish some IMGT-functional V segments, including TRBV6-2 and TRBV6-3, those segments were excluded. For the cohort, immune exposure information was limited to CMV serostatus. The sequencing pipeline was judged likely to have produced a cluster of highly shared sequence variants as a technical artifact. In an earlier analysis of more than 500 of the donors, most TCR beta V segments appeared in productive rearrangements about 87% or about 30% of the time, broadly matching IMGT annotations. Sequencing depth was assumed to be roughly uniform across donors in the presence/absence analyses, though that assumption may not hold. Most CMV-associated TCR beta chains appeared to be HLA-restricted in a later analysis, and the HLA associations seemed to be driven largely by CMV exposure.

In the case of this clone: Its recognized antigen is unknown. The input lacks base qualities; no much larger clone sits a single base away.

The receptor chain draws on TRBV2 and TRBJ2-1; a tentative D match to TRBD1 spans 5 bases. Material for sequencing was PBMCs. This receptor was taken from a young woman in good health and CMV-seronegative. Here is the DNA: TGTGCCAGCTTGCAGGGTCGGTTCAATGAGCAGTTCTTC. It is translated as CASLQGRFNEQFF.